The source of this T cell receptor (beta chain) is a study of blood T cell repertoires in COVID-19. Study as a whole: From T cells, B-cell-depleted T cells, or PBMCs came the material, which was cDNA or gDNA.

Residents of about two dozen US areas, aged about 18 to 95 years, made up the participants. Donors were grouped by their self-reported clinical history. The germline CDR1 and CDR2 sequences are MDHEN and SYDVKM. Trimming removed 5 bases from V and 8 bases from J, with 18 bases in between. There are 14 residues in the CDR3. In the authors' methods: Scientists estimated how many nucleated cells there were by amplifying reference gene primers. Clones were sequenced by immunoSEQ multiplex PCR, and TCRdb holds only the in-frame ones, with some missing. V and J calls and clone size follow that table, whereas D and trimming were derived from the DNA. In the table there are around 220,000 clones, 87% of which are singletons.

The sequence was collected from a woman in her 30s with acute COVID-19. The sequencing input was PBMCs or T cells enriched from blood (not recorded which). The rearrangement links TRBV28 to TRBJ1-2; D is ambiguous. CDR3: CASSREILSQGYTF. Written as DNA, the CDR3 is TGTGCCAGCAGTCGTGAGATCTTGTCGCAAGGCTACACCTTC.